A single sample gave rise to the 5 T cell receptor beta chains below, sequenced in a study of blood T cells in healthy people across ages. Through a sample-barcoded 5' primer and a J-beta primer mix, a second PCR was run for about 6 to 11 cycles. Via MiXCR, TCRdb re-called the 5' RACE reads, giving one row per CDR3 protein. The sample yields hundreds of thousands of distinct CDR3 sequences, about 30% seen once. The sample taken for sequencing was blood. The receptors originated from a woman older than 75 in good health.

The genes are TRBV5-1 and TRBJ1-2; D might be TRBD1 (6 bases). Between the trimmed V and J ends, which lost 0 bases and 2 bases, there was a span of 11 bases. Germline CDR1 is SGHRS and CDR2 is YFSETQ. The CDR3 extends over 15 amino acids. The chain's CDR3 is CASSLVAGQNYGYTF. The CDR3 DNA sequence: TGCGCCAGCAGCTTGGTCGCAGGACAGAACTATGGCTACACCTTC.

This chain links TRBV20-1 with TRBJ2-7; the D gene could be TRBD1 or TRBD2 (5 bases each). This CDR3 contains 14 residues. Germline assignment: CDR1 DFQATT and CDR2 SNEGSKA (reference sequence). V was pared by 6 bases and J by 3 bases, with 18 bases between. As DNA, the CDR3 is TGCAGTGCCTTCAAGGGACCAGCGATCTACGAGCAGTACTTC. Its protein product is CSAFKGPAIYEQYF.

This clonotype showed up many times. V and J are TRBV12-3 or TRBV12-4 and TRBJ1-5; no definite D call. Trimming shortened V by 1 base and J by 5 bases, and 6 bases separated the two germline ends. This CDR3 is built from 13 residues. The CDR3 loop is CASSLESDQPQHF. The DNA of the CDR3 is TGTGCCAGCAGTTTAGAGAGCGATCAGCCCCAGCATTTT.

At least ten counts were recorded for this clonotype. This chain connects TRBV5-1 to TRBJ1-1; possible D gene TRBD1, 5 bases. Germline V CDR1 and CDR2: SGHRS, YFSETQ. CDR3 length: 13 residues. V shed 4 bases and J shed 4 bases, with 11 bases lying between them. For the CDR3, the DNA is TGCGCCAGCAGCCGGGGGGACCGCACTGAAGCTTTCTTT. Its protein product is CASSRGDRTEAFF.

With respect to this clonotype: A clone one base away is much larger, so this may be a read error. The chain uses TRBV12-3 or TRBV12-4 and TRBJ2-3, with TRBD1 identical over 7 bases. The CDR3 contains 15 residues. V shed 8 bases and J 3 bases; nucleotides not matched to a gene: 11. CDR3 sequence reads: CASGETGQSTDTQYF. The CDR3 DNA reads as TGTGCCAGCGGGGAGACAGGGCAAAGTACAGATACGCAGTATTTT.